These T cell receptor beta chains were read from a single sample in a study of cytomegalovirus exposure and HLA in healthy donors. The table came from immunoSEQ multiplex PCR; TCRdb's copy has only in-frame clones and leaves some out. Of around 100,000 clones listed, roughly three quarters were seen once; the top ten hold roughly 4%. The sequenced sample was PBMCs. The source of these receptors is a female donor in good health and CMV-seropositive. The CDR3 runs from the conserved cysteine through the conserved F or W. D genes are given only for firm matches. For some rows the clone size is stated as once, few or many, or as a class when expanded; others skip it.

V gene	CDR3 length	D gene	J gene	clone size	CDR3 DNA	CDR3 protein
TRBV27	16	NA	TRBJ2-1	NA	TGTGCCAGCAGTTTATTCTCGGGGGGCGGATACAATGAGCAGTTCTTC	CASSLFSGGGYNEQFF
TRBV6-5	15	TRBD2	TRBJ2-3	NA	TGTGCCAGCAGTAGTGGGAGGGCCGGGACAGATACGCAGTATTTT	CASSSGRAGTDTQYF
TRBV10-3	15	TRBD2	TRBJ2-7	NA	TGTGCCATCAGTGAAGCGGGGGCAGCCTCTGGCGAGCAGTACTTC	CAISEAGAASGEQYF
TRBV19	14	NA	TRBJ2-7	once	TGTGCCACCTCAAAACCAGGGGTCTCCTACGAGCAGTACTTC	CATSKPGVSYEQYF
TRBV13	15	TRBD1	TRBJ1-2	NA	TGTGCCAGCAGCTTAGCTTCCGGGACAGGGGTTGGCTACACCTTC	CASSLASGTGVGYTF
TRBV11-2	16	NA	TRBJ2-5	NA	TGTGCCAGCAGCTTATTGACAGGCCATACAGGGGAGACCCAGTACTTC	CASSLLTGHTGETQYF
TRBV4-3	13	NA	TRBJ1-5	NA	TGCGCCAGCAGCCAAGATCTCGGTCAGCCCCAGCATTTT	CASSQDLGQPQHF
TRBV7-9	18	TRBD2	TRBJ2-7	NA	TGTGCCAGCAGCTTAGGAGCTAGCGGGGGACGCAGCTCCTACGAGCAGTACTTC	CASSLGASGGRSSYEQYF
TRBV27	15	TRBD1	TRBJ1-2	NA	TGTGCCAGCAGTAAGAGACAGGGTTCGGTCTATGGCTACACCTTC	CASSKRQGSVYGYTF
TRBV27	15	TRBD2	TRBJ2-3	NA	TGTGCCAGCAGTTTGACTAGCGGGGGGACAGATACGCAGTATTTT	CASSLTSGGTDTQYF
TRBV6-6	13	NA	TRBJ2-7	NA	TGTGCCAGCAGTTACTCGGACACCTACGAGCAGTACTTC	CASSYSDTYEQYF
TRBV23-1	15	TRBD1	TRBJ2-7	NA	TGCGCCAGCAGTTCCCGGGACAGGGATTCCTACGAGCAGTACTTC	CASSSRDRDSYEQYF
TRBV5-1	15	TRBD2	TRBJ2-5	few	TGCGCCAGCAGCCCGGGGGGACTGGGAGTGTGGTCCCAGTACTTC	CASSPGGLGVWSQYF
TRBV5-1	21	TRBD2	TRBJ2-7	NA	TGCGCCAGCAGCTTGGTGCGGGGGATGCGAGGCGCGGGGGGCAAATCCTACGAGCAGTACTTC	CASSLVRGMRGAGGKSYEQYF
TRBV6-5	15	NA	TRBJ1-1	NA	TGTGCCAGCAGTTACTTTGGGCCAGGGGACACTGAAGCTTTCTTT	CASSYFGPGDTEAFF
TRBV5-8	15	NA	TRBJ1-1	NA	TGTGCCAGCAGCTTTGTCGGGTTTGGGAACACTGAAGCTTTCTTT	CASSFVGFGNTEAFF
TRBV18	14	NA	TRBJ1-1	few	TGTGCCAGCTATGGGGAGAGAATGAACACTGAAGCTTTCTTT	CASYGERMNTEAFF
TRBV6-1	15	TRBD1	TRBJ1-2	NA	TGTGCCAGCAGCGAGAGGACAGGTGCTAACTATGGCTACACCTTC	CASSERTGANYGYTF
TRBV11-3	13	NA	TRBJ2-7	NA	TGTGCCAGCAGCTTAGTGTCGGGGGACGAGCAGTACTTC	CASSLVSGDEQYF
TRBV10-3	15	NA	TRBJ2-5	NA	TGTGCCATCAGTGTGGGGCTAGGCTTACAAGAGACCCAGTACTTC	CAISVGLGLQETQYF
TRBV18	13	NA	TRBJ1-2	NA	TGTGCCAGCTCACCTAAGACAGTTTATGGCTACACCTTC	CASSPKTVYGYTF
TRBV7-9	13	NA	TRBJ2-7	NA	TGTGCCAGCAGCTCGGAGAGACTCTACGAGCAGTACTTC	CASSSERLYEQYF
TRBV7-6	16	NA	TRBJ2-2	few	TGTGCCAGCAGCGTAGGGGTGCTAGCGAACACCGGGGAGCTGTTTTTT	CASSVGVLANTGELFF
TRBV6-1	18	TRBD2	TRBJ2-5	few	TGTGCCAGCAGTGAACGTAGGGGACCTAGCGGGGATCAAGAGACCCAGTACTTC	CASSERRGPSGDQETQYF
TRBV9	14	TRBD2	TRBJ2-2	NA	TGTGCCAGCAGCGTAGCATCGGGGAGGGGAGAGCTGTTTTTT	CASSVASGRGELFF
TRBV29-1	19	TRBD2	TRBJ2-2	once	TGCAGCGTTGCCCCCCCCGGGACTAGCGGAGATGGGGACACCGGGGAGCTGTTTTTT	CSVAPPGTSGDGDTGELFF
TRBV27	15	NA	TRBJ1-6	NA	TGTGCCAGCAGTGCTAGGACAGCCAACAATTCACCCCTCCACTTT	CASSARTANNSPLHF
TRBV14	17	NA	TRBJ2-1	NA	TGTGCCAGCAGCCAAGATTTAGGCAGACTCTCCTACAATGAGCAGTTCTTC	CASSQDLGRLSYNEQFF
TRBV20-1	10	NA	TRBJ2-7	NA	TGCAGTGCTATCCTCGGCGAGCAGTACTTC	CSAILGEQYF
TRBV6-5	13	NA	TRBJ2-2	NA	TGTGCCAGCAGTCCCGTAGCCACCGGGGAGCTGTTTTTT	CASSPVATGELFF
TRBV14	16	NA	TRBJ2-1	NA	TGTGCCAGCAGCCAACTCCCCTCGAGCTCCTACAATGAGCAGTTCTTC	CASSQLPSSSYNEQFF
TRBV5-1	14	NA	TRBJ2-3	NA	TGCGCCAGCGTCCGGGACATAAGCACAGATACGCAGTATTTT	CASVRDISTDTQYF
TRBV5-1	15	TRBD1	TRBJ2-7	NA	TGCGCCAGCAGCTTGGTAGGGACAGGGGGCCACGAGCAGTACTTC	CASSLVGTGGHEQYF
TRBV4-2	15	NA	TRBJ1-2	NA	TGTGCCAGCAGCCAAGATTCACGGGGAGACTATGGCTACACCTTC	CASSQDSRGDYGYTF
TRBV18	17	NA	TRBJ2-7	NA	TGTGCCAGCTCACCACCGGTGTTTCGAGCGGACTACTACGAGCAGTACTTC	CASSPPVFRADYYEQYF
TRBV4-2	17	TRBD2	TRBJ2-3	few	TGTGCCAGCAGCCAAGATTGGTCTAGCGGGGGAGCCGATACGCAGTATTTT	CASSQDWSSGGADTQYF
TRBV18	19	NA	TRBJ2-7	NA	TGTGCCAGCTCACCGCAGTACTCGACTCCGGGACACGATCGCTACGAGCAGTACTTC	CASSPQYSTPGHDRYEQYF
TRBV5-8	13	NA	TRBJ2-5	NA	TGTGCCAGCAGCCCGCGGAGGCTTGGGACCCAGTACTTC	CASSPRRLGTQYF
TRBV7-2	17	NA	TRBJ2-2	NA	TGTGCCAGCAGCTTAATAGTCTTAGCCCTGAACACCGGGGAGCTGTTTTTT	CASSLIVLALNTGELFF
TRBV15	17	NA	TRBJ1-1	few	TGTGCCACCAGCAGACAATTTACCGGGACAAGGAACACTGAAGCTTTCTTT	CATSRQFTGTRNTEAFF
TRBV7-2	16	TRBD1	TRBJ2-7	NA	TGTGCCAGCAGCTTAGCGCCAGGGACAGGGGGCTACGAGCAGTACTTC	CASSLAPGTGGYEQYF
TRBV2	16	TRBD1	TRBJ2-7	NA	TGTGCCAGCAGCTGGCACGTAGGGACAGGGGCCTACGAGCAGTACTTC	CASSWHVGTGAYEQYF
TRBV7-8	14	TRBD2	TRBJ2-5	NA	TGTGCCAGCAGCCCGACGGGAGGCGGAGAGACCCAGTACTTC	CASSPTGGGETQYF
TRBV4-2	16	TRBD1	TRBJ1-2	NA	TGTGCCAGCAGCCAAGAACAGACAGGGGCTAACTATGGCTACACCTTC	CASSQEQTGANYGYTF
TRBV6-6	14	NA	TRBJ1-5	NA	TGTGCCAGCAGTTACCAGGGATCCAATCAGCCCCAGCATTTT	CASSYQGSNQPQHF
TRBV30	14	TRBD2	TRBJ2-7	NA	TGTGCCGGGGGACTAGCGGGAGGAGCCTACGAGCAGTACTTC	CAGGLAGGAYEQYF
TRBV7-9	17	NA	TRBJ1-2	NA	TGTGCCAGCACCTCCCCACCGGGTTCCGGGATTAACTATGGCTACACCTTC	CASTSPPGSGINYGYTF
TRBV5-4	20	TRBD2	TRBJ2-1	NA	TGTGCCAGCAGCCCGCCGGGACTAGCGGGGGGGCCGGGGGTTTACAATGAGCAGTTCTTC	CASSPPGLAGGPGVYNEQFF
TRBV19	15	NA	TRBJ2-7	NA	TGTGCCAGTAGTATAGATCAAGGGGGGGCCTACGAGCAGTACTTC	CASSIDQGGAYEQYF
TRBV4-3	14	TRBD1	TRBJ2-7	NA	TGCGCCAGCAGCCTTGGACAGGGGTCCCCCGAGCAGTACTTC	CASSLGQGSPEQYF
TRBV5-4	13	NA	TRBJ2-7	NA	TGTGCCAGCAGCTTGGGGGGCGAGGTTGGGCAGTACTTC	CASSLGGEVGQYF